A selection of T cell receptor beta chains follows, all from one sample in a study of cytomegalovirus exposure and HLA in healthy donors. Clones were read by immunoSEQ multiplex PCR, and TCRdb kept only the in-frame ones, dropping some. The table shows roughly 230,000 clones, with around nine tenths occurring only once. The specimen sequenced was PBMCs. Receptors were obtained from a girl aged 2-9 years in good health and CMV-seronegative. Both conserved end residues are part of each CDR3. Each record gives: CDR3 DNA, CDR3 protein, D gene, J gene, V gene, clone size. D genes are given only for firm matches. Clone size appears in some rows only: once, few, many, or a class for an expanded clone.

CDR3 DNA: TGTGCCAGCAGTACCAGCGGGAGCGGCGAGCAGTTCTTC; CDR3 protein: CASSTSGSGEQFF; D gene: TRBD2; J gene: TRBJ2-1; V gene: TRBV6-5; clone size: -
CDR3 DNA: TGTGCCAGCAGCTTAGGACAGTTCGGTAGCAATCAGCCCCAGCATTTT; CDR3 protein: CASSLGQFGSNQPQHF; D gene: -; J gene: TRBJ1-5; V gene: TRBV7-2; clone size: once
CDR3 DNA: TGTGCCAGCAGAACAGGGGGTAAGGACACTGAAGCTTTCTTT; CDR3 protein: CASRTGGKDTEAFF; D gene: TRBD1; J gene: TRBJ1-1; V gene: TRBV6-5; clone size: -
CDR3 DNA: TGTGCCAGCAGCCCCGGAAGAGGTGAGCAGTTCTTC; CDR3 protein: CASSPGRGEQFF; D gene: -; J gene: TRBJ2-1; V gene: TRBV13; clone size: once
CDR3 DNA: TGTGCCAGCAGCCCGGGACAAGAGGGCTATAGCAATCAGCCCCAGCATTTT; CDR3 protein: CASSPGQEGYSNQPQHF; D gene: -; J gene: TRBJ1-5; V gene: TRBV5-8; clone size: once
CDR3 DNA: TGTGCCAGCAGGCCTGGGGAGGGACTCGGCAATCAGCCCCAGCATTTT; CDR3 protein: CASRPGEGLGNQPQHF; D gene: -; J gene: TRBJ1-5; V gene: TRBV27; clone size: once
CDR3 DNA: TGTGCCAGCAGCCCCGGTTTGACAGGTCTAAAGACCCAGTACTTC; CDR3 protein: CASSPGLTGLKTQYF; D gene: -; J gene: TRBJ2-5; V gene: TRBV5-5; clone size: -
CDR3 DNA: TGTGCCAGCAGACGGACAGGGGGCGATCAGCCCCAGCATTTT; CDR3 protein: CASRRTGGDQPQHF; D gene: TRBD1; J gene: TRBJ1-5; V gene: TRBV6-6; clone size: -
CDR3 DNA: TGTGCCAGCAGTCCCCGCGCCTTAAACTCCTACGAGCAGTACTTC; CDR3 protein: CASSPRALNSYEQYF; D gene: -; J gene: TRBJ2-7; V gene: TRBV27; clone size: -
CDR3 DNA: TGTGCCAGCAGCCCCCGTAGCGGGAGGGACACAGATACGCAGTATTTT; CDR3 protein: CASSPRSGRDTDTQYF; D gene: TRBD2; J gene: TRBJ2-3; V gene: TRBV7-9; clone size: -
CDR3 DNA: TGTGCCAGCAGTTCTGACAGGGGACATGGCTACACCTTC; CDR3 protein: CASSSDRGHGYTF; D gene: TRBD1; J gene: TRBJ1-2; V gene: TRBV2; clone size: once
CDR3 DNA: TGTGCCAGCAGTGTTGGGCTAGCGGGAGGGAGCTCCTACGAGCAGTACTTC; CDR3 protein: CASSVGLAGGSSYEQYF; D gene: TRBD2; J gene: TRBJ2-7; V gene: TRBV6-1; clone size: -
CDR3 DNA: TGTGCCAGCAGTTTCCTCGGGACAGGGGGCTGGGGAGCTTTCTTT; CDR3 protein: CASSFLGTGGWGAFF; D gene: TRBD1; J gene: TRBJ1-1; V gene: TRBV27; clone size: -
CDR3 DNA: TGTGCCAGCAGTGAAGAGGGGGTTCAGCCCCAGCATTTT; CDR3 protein: CASSEEGVQPQHF; D gene: -; J gene: TRBJ1-5; V gene: TRBV6-1; clone size: -
CDR3 DNA: TGTGCCATCAGTGAAGGTCTAGCAGGGACCCAGTACTTC; CDR3 protein: CAISEGLAGTQYF; D gene: -; J gene: TRBJ2-5; V gene: TRBV10-3; clone size: -
CDR3 DNA: TGTGCCAGCAGCGTAGCGTCCGGGAGACACACCGGGGAGCTGTTTTTT; CDR3 protein: CASSVASGRHTGELFF; D gene: -; J gene: TRBJ2-2; V gene: TRBV9; clone size: -
CDR3 DNA: TGTGCCAGCAGTGAGGCACAGGGGGCAGGGGAGACCCAGTACTTC; CDR3 protein: CASSEAQGAGETQYF; D gene: TRBD1; J gene: TRBJ2-5; V gene: TRBV6-1; clone size: -
CDR3 DNA: TGTGCCAGCAGTGACTACGGGACTGGGCGGAACTACGAGCAGTACTTC; CDR3 protein: CASSDYGTGRNYEQYF; D gene: -; J gene: TRBJ2-7; V gene: TRBV27; clone size: -
CDR3 DNA: TGTGCCAGTTCCCGGGACAGCGATCCAGCCGAGCAGTTCTTC; CDR3 protein: CASSRDSDPAEQFF; D gene: TRBD1; J gene: TRBJ2-1; V gene: TRBV27; clone size: -
CDR3 DNA: TGTGCCAGCAGCTTAGGACAGGCCTTGAACTATGGCTACACCTTC; CDR3 protein: CASSLGQALNYGYTF; D gene: -; J gene: TRBJ1-2; V gene: TRBV7-9; clone size: -
CDR3 DNA: TGTGCCAGCAGGGGACAGGGGGAACGTACTGAAGCTTTCTTT; CDR3 protein: CASRGQGERTEAFF; D gene: TRBD1; J gene: TRBJ1-1; V gene: TRBV6-4; clone size: -
CDR3 DNA: TGTGCCAGCACTATACAGGGGGCTGGGGCCAACGTCCTGACTTTC; CDR3 protein: CASTIQGAGANVLTF; D gene: TRBD1; J gene: TRBJ2-6; V gene: TRBV2; clone size: -
CDR3 DNA: TGTGCCAGCAGTTTATTGGGGGGGCTCATATCTTTCTTT; CDR3 protein: CASSLLGGLISFF; D gene: -; J gene: TRBJ1-1; V gene: TRBV28; clone size: -
CDR3 DNA: TGTGCCATCAGCTCCGGGACAGGGGATGGCTACACCTTC; CDR3 protein: CAISSGTGDGYTF; D gene: TRBD1; J gene: TRBJ1-2; V gene: TRBV10-3; clone size: -
CDR3 DNA: TGTGCCAGCAGTTCTCCAGGGGCTAGCACAGATACGCAGTATTTT; CDR3 protein: CASSSPGASTDTQYF; D gene: -; J gene: TRBJ2-3; V gene: TRBV6-5; clone size: -
CDR3 DNA: TGTGCTAGTGGTTTGGAAGCCGCAGGGACTAGCGGGGGTAACACCGGGGAGCTGTTTTTT; CDR3 protein: CASGLEAAGTSGGNTGELFF; D gene: TRBD2; J gene: TRBJ2-2; V gene: TRBV12-5; clone size: -
CDR3 DNA: TGTGCCAGCAGCTACTCAGGACAGGGTTGGGGCTACACCTTC; CDR3 protein: CASSYSGQGWGYTF; D gene: TRBD1; J gene: TRBJ1-2; V gene: TRBV7-2; clone size: -
CDR3 DNA: TGTGCCAGCAGCCCTCCCTCGACAGCATACTACGAGCAGTACTTC; CDR3 protein: CASSPPSTAYYEQYF; D gene: -; J gene: TRBJ2-7; V gene: TRBV5-4; clone size: -
CDR3 DNA: TGTGCCAGCAGCCAAGGGGGACTAGGCTATGGCTACACCTTC; CDR3 protein: CASSQGGLGYGYTF; D gene: -; J gene: TRBJ1-2; V gene: TRBV14; clone size: once
CDR3 DNA: TGTGTCAGAAGCACTCGGGACAGGGGAGAGACCCAGTACTTC; CDR3 protein: CVRSTRDRGETQYF; D gene: -; J gene: TRBJ2-5; V gene: TRBV7-5; clone size: -
CDR3 DNA: TGTGCCAGCAGCGAAGGGGTGAATCAGCCCCAGCATTTT; CDR3 protein: CASSEGVNQPQHF; D gene: -; J gene: TRBJ1-5; V gene: TRBV7-6; clone size: -
CDR3 DNA: TGCAGCGTCCCAGGACAGGGATACCCTGTCGAGCAGTACTTC; CDR3 protein: CSVPGQGYPVEQYF; D gene: TRBD1; J gene: TRBJ2-7; V gene: TRBV29-1; clone size: -
CDR3 DNA: TGTGCCTGGACAGGGGCGAGGATTGAAAAACTGTTTTTT; CDR3 protein: CAWTGARIEKLFF; D gene: -; J gene: TRBJ1-4; V gene: TRBV30; clone size: -
CDR3 DNA: TGTGCCATCAGTGATAGCCCCGGCGGAGCTGAAGCTTTCTTT; CDR3 protein: CAISDSPGGAEAFF; D gene: -; J gene: TRBJ1-1; V gene: TRBV10-3; clone size: -
CDR3 DNA: TGTGCCATCGGTAATAGCGGGGGGACCTCCTACAATGAGCAGTTCTTC; CDR3 protein: CAIGNSGGTSYNEQFF; D gene: TRBD2; J gene: TRBJ2-1; V gene: TRBV10-3; clone size: -
CDR3 DNA: TGCGCCAGCCGACAGGGCACCGGGGAGCTGTTTTTT; CDR3 protein: CASRQGTGELFF; D gene: TRBD1; J gene: TRBJ2-2; V gene: TRBV10-2; clone size: once
CDR3 DNA: TGTTCCAGCAGCCCCGTCCGTGGGACTAGCGGGAGGGACGAGCAGTACTTC; CDR3 protein: CSSSPVRGTSGRDEQYF; D gene: TRBD2; J gene: TRBJ2-7; V gene: TRBV7-9; clone size: -
CDR3 DNA: TGTGCCAGCAGTTACACTCAATCGGCCTACGAGCAGTACTTC; CDR3 protein: CASSYTQSAYEQYF; D gene: -; J gene: TRBJ2-7; V gene: TRBV6-5; clone size: -
CDR3 DNA: TGTGCCAGCAGCTTAAGTGAGATGGCTTTCTTT; CDR3 protein: CASSLSEMAFF; D gene: -; J gene: TRBJ1-1; V gene: TRBV7-9; clone size: -
CDR3 DNA: TGTGCCAGCACTACAGGGCGAGGGAGCAATCAGCCCCAGCATTTT; CDR3 protein: CASTTGRGSNQPQHF; D gene: -; J gene: TRBJ1-5; V gene: TRBV2; clone size: -
CDR3 DNA: TGTGCCAGCAGCCCCGACAGGACCGTTACCTCTGGGGCCAACGTCCTGACTTTC; CDR3 protein: CASSPDRTVTSGANVLTF; D gene: -; J gene: TRBJ2-6; V gene: TRBV28; clone size: -
CDR3 DNA: TGTGCCAGCAGGGGGGGGCGGACAGATACGCAGTATTTT; CDR3 protein: CASRGGRTDTQYF; D gene: -; J gene: TRBJ2-3; V gene: TRBV6-4; clone size: -
CDR3 DNA: TGTGCCAGCAGTTATCACACAGGGGGGAACTATGGCTACACCTTC; CDR3 protein: CASSYHTGGNYGYTF; D gene: TRBD1; J gene: TRBJ1-2; V gene: TRBV6-6; clone size: -
CDR3 DNA: TGTGCCAGCAGCTTATGGGACAGTCCTGGTGAAGCTTTCTTT; CDR3 protein: CASSLWDSPGEAFF; D gene: TRBD1; J gene: TRBJ1-1; V gene: TRBV7-9; clone size: -
CDR3 DNA: TGCAGCGTTAAGACAGGCTCCTACGAGCAGTACTTC; CDR3 protein: CSVKTGSYEQYF; D gene: -; J gene: TRBJ2-7; V gene: TRBV29-1; clone size: -
CDR3 DNA: TGTGCCTGGAGTGGACAGAATGAAAAACTGTTTTTT; CDR3 protein: CAWSGQNEKLFF; D gene: -; J gene: TRBJ1-4; V gene: TRBV30; clone size: once
CDR3 DNA: TGTGCCAGCAGCCCGACAGGGGAGGTTACTGAAGCTTTCTTT; CDR3 protein: CASSPTGEVTEAFF; D gene: TRBD1; J gene: TRBJ1-1; V gene: TRBV6-6; clone size: once
CDR3 DNA: TGTGCCAGCAGTTCAGGGGAAGAGACCCAGTACTTC; CDR3 protein: CASSSGEETQYF; D gene: -; J gene: TRBJ2-5; V gene: TRBV6-6; clone size: -
CDR3 DNA: TGTGCCAGCAGCGTACAGGGATTCTCCTACGAGCAGTACTTC; CDR3 protein: CASSVQGFSYEQYF; D gene: -; J gene: TRBJ2-7; V gene: TRBV28; clone size: -
CDR3 DNA: TGCACCAGCAGCCAAGATCTAGGGGGCCATCAGCCCCAGCATTTT; CDR3 protein: CTSSQDLGGHQPQHF; D gene: -; J gene: TRBJ1-5; V gene: TRBV1; clone size: -
CDR3 DNA: TGTGCCAGCAGCTTGGCGGGAGCTGGAGATACGCAGTATTTT; CDR3 protein: CASSLAGAGDTQYF; D gene: TRBD2; J gene: TRBJ2-3; V gene: TRBV7-9; clone size: -
CDR3 DNA: TGTGCCAGCAGCTGGACTCCTGGGCGATCACCCCTCCACTTT; CDR3 protein: CASSWTPGRSPLHF; D gene: -; J gene: TRBJ1-6; V gene: TRBV7-9; clone size: -